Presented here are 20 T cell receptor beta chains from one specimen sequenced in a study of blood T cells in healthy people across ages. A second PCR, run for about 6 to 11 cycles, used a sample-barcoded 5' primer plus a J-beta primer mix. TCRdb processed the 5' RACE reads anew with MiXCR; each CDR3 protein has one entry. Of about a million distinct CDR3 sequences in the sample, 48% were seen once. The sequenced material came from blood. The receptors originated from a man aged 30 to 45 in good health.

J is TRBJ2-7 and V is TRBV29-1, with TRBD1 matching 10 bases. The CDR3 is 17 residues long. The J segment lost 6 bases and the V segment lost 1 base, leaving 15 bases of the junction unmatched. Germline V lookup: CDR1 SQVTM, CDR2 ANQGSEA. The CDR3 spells CSVEVSGSGTGVSEQYF. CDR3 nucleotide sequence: TGCAGCGTTGAAGTGAGCGGTTCGGGGACAGGGGTCTCCGAGCAGTACTTC.

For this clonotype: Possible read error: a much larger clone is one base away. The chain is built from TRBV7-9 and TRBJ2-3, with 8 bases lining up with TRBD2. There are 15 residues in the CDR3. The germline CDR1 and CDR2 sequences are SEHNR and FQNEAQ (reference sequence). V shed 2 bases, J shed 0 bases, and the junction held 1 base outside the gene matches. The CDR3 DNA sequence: TGTGCCAGCAGCTTACCGGGGGGGAGCACAGATACGCAGTATTTT. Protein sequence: CASSLPGGSTDTQYF.

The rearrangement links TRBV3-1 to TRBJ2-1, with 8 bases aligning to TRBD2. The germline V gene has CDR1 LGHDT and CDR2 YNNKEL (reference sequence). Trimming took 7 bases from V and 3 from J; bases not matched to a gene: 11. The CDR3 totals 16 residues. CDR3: CASTTLLAGGYNEQFF. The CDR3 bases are TGTGCCAGCACCACCTTACTTGCGGGGGGCTACAATGAGCAGTTCTTC.

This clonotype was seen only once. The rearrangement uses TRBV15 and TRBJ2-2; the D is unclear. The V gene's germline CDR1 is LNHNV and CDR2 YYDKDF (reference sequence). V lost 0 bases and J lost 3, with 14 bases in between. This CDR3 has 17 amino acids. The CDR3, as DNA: TGTGCCACCAGCAGAGATTTAGGCGCCAGGCACACCGGGGAGCTGTTTTTT. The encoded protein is CATSRDLGARHTGELFF.

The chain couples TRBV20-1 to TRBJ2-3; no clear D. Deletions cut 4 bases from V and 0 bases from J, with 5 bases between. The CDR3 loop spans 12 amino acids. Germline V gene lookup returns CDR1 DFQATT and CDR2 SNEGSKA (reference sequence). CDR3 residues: CSAMRSTDTQYF. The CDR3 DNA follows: TGCAGTGCTATGCGGAGCACAGATACGCAGTATTTT.

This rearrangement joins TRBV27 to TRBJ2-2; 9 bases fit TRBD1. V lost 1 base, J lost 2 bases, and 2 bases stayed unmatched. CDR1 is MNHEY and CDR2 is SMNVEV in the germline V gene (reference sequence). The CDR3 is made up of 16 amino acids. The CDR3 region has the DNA TGTGCCAGCAGTTTATGGGGACAGGGCAACACCGGGGAGCTGTTTTTT. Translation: CASSLWGQGNTGELFF.

CDR3 loop: CASSLAGLGGANNEQFF. CDR3 DNA sequence: TGCGCCAGCAGCTTGGCCGGTTTAGGGGGGGCAAACAATGAGCAGTTCTTC. J is TRBJ2-1 and V is TRBV5-1; TRBD2 might be the D (7 bases). The germline V gene has CDR1 SGHRS and CDR2 YFSETQ. The CDR3 is 17 amino acids. V lost 0 bases and J lost 5, with 18 bases in between.

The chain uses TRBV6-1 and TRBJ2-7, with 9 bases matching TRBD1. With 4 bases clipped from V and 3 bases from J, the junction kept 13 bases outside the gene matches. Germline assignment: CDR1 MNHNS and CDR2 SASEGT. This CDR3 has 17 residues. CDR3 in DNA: TGTGCCAGCAGTGTCGCCCCCGGGACAGGGAATATCTACGAGCAGTACTTC. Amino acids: CASSVAPGTGNIYEQYF.

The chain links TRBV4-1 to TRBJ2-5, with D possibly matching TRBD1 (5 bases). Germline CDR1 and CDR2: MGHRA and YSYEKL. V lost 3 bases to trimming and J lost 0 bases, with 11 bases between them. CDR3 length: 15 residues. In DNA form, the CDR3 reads TGCGCCAGCAGCCACCCCACAGGAGACCAAGAGACCCAGTACTTC. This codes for CASSHPTGDQETQYF.

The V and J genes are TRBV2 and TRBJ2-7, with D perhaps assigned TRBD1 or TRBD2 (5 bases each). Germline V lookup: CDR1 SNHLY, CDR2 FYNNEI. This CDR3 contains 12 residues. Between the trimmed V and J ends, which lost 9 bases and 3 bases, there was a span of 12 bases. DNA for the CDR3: TGTGCCAGTGACCGGGGCAACTACGAGCAGTACTTC. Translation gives CASDRGNYEQYF.

CDR3 sequence reads: CASSRGAGGKIYEQYF. The CDR3 nucleotides read TGTGCCAGCAGTCGTGGGGCAGGGGGAAAAATCTACGAGCAGTACTTC. J is TRBJ2-4 and V is TRBV27; 7 bases align to TRBD1. Judging by the DNA end, TRBJ2-7 fits better; the J call may be wrong. The germline V gene encodes CDR1 MNHEY and CDR2 SMNVEV (reference sequence). This CDR3 is 16 amino acids long.

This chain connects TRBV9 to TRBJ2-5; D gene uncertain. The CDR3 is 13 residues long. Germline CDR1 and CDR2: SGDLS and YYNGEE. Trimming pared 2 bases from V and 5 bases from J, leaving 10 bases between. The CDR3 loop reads CASSVRPDETQYF. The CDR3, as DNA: TGTGCCAGCAGCGTTCGGCCCGATGAGACCCAGTACTTC.

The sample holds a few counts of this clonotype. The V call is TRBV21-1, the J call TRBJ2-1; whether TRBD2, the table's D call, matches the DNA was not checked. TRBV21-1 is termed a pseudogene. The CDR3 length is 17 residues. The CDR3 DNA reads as TGTGCCAGCAGCAAAGCGGGGGTCCAGCGGCGGTACAATGAGCAGTTCTTC. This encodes CASSKAGVQRRYNEQFF.

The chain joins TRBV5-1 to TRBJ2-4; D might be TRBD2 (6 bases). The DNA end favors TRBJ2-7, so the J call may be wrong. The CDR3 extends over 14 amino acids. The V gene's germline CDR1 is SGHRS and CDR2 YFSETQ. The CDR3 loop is CASRPEAGLYEQYF. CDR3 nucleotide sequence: TGCGCCAGCAGGCCTGAAGCGGGTCTCTACGAGCAGTACTTC.

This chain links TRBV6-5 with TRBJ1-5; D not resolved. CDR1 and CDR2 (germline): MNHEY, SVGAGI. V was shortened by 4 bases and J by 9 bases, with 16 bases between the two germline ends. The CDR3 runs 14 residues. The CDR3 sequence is CASSFDASLWPQHF. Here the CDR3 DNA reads TGTGCCAGCAGTTTTGACGCATCCCTGTGGCCCCAGCATTTT.

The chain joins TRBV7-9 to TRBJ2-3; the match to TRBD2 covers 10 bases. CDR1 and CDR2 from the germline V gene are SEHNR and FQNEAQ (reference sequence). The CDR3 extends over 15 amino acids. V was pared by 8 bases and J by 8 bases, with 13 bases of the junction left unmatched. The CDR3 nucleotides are TGTGCCAGCTCTACTCTAGCGGGGGAGCCGGGTACGCAGTATTTT. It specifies CASSTLAGEPGTQYF. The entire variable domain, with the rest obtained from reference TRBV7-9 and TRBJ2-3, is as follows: DTGVSQNPRHKITKRGQNVTFRCDPISEHNRLYWYRQTLGQGPEFLTYFQNEAQLEKSRLLSDRFSAERPKGSFSTLEIQRTEQGDSAMYLCASSTLAGEPGTQYFGPGTRLTVL.

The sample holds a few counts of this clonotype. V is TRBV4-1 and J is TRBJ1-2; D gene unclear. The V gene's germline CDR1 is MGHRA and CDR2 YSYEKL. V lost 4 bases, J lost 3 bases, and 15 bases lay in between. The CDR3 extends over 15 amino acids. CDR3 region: CASSRLGGPHYGYTF. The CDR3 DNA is TGCGCCAGCAGCCGCCTGGGCGGTCCACACTATGGCTACACCTTC.

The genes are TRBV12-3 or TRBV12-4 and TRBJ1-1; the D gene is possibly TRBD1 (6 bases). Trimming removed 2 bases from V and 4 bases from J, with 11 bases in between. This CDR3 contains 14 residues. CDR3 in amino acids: CASSLRGVPTEAFF. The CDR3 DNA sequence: TGTGCCAGCAGTTTAAGGGGGGTTCCCACTGAAGCTTTCTTT.

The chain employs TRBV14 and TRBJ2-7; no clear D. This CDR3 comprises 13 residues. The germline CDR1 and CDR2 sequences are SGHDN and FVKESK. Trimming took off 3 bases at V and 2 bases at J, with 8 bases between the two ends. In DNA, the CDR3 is TGTGCCAGCAGCCATTTGTACCCCTACGAGCAGTACTTC. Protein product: CASSHLYPYEQYF.

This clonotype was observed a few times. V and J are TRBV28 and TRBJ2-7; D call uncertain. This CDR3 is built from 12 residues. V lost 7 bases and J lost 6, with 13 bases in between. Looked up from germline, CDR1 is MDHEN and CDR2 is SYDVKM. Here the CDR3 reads CASTVSSGEQYF. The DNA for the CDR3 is TGTGCCAGCACGGTCAGCTCGGGCGAGCAGTACTTC.